The clone carrying this T cell receptor beta chain came up many times. Its target is unknown. RNA transcripts were the template, and TCR beta CDR3 regions were amplified from them. HTBI-primed RT-PCR formed the first round, and a multiplex PCR formed the second. TCRdb used MiXCR to reprocess the multiplex PCR reads, holding one entry per CDR3 protein. The repertoire has about 48,000 distinct CDR3 sequences, under 55% of them found once; the top ten carry 23%. For donors with ophthalmopathy, the disease showed moderate-to-severe activity, reached CAS ≥3 and NOSPECS ≥4, and had lasted under 3 months. Clinical symptoms, serum thyroxine, TRAb, thyroid ultrasound and orbital computed tomography formed the basis of diagnosis. PBMCs stemmed from approximately 9.7 ml of fresh peripheral blood. V lost 7 bases to trimming and J lost 9 bases; unmatched junction nucleotides: 11. Looked up from germline, CDR1 is MNHNS and CDR2 is SASEGT. This CDR3 has 14 amino acids.

This sample stems from a study of Graves' ophthalmopathy and Graves' hyperthyroidism. Points from the study as a whole: Most thyroid clonotypes expanded beyond 0.001 frequency were also found in blood.

Sequencing was carried out using peripheral blood. The receptor was isolated from an adult man with Graves' ophthalmopathy. The J gene is TRBJ2-1, the V gene TRBV6-1; the match to TRBD1 covers 8 bases. The CDR3 bases are TGTGCCAGCATCTTATTAGACAGGGGTGGTGAGCAGTTCTTC. Translation gives CASILLDRGGEQFF.